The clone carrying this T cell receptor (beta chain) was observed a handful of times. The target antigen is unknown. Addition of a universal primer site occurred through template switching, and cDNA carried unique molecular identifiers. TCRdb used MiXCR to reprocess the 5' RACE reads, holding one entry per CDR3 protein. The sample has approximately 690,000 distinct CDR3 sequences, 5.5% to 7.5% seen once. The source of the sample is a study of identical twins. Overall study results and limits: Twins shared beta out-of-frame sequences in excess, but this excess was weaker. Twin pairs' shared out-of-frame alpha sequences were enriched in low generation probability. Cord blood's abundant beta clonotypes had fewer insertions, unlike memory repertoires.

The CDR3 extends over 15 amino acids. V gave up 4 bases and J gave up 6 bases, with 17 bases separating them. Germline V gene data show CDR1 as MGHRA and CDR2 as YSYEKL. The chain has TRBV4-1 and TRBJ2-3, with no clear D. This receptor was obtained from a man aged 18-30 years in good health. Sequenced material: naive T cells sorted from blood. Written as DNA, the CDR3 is TGCGCCAGCAGCCTACTCTGGGCTCTAGGGGATACGCAGTATTTT. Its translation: CASSLLWALGDTQYF.